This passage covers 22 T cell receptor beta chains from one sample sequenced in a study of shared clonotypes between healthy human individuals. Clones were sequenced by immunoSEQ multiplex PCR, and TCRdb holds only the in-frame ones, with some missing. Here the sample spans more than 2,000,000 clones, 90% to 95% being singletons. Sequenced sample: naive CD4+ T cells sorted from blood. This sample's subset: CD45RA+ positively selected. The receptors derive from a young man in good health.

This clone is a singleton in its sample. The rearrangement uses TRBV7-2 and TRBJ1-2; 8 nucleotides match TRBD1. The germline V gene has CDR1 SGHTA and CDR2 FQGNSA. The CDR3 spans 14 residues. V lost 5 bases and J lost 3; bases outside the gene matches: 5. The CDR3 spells CASSQLRGHYGYTF. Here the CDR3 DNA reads TGTGCCAGCAGCCAACTCAGGGGGCACTATGGCTACACCTTC.

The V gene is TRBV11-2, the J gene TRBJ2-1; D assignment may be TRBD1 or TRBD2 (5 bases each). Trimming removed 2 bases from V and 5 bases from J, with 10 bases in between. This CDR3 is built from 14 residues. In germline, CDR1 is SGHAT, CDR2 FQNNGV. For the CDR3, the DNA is TGTGCCAGCAGCTTACCGGGACCTCACAATGAGCAGTTCTTC. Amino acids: CASSLPGPHNEQFF.

The CDR3 DNA is TGTGCCAGCAGTTTAAGGGGTCCGCAAGAGACCCAGTACTTC. Translated, it gives CASSLRGPQETQYF. The J gene is TRBJ2-5, the V gene TRBV28, with D maybe TRBD1 (5 bases). The CDR3 contains 14 residues. The germline gives CDR1 MDHEN, CDR2 SYDVKM. The germline V and J ends were trimmed by 2 bases and 2 bases, with 9 bases remaining between them.

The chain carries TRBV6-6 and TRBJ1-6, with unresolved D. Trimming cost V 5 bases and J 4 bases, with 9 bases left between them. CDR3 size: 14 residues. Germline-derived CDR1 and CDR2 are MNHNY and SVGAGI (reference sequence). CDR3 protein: CASSTTPYNSPLHF. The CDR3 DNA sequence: TGTGCCAGCAGTACGACACCATATAATTCACCCCTCCACTTT.

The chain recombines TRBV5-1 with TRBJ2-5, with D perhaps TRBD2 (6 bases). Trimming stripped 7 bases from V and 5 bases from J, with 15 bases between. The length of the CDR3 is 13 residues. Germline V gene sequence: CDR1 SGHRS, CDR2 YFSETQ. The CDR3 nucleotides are TGCGCCAGCGCGGGGTCCTTGGGGGAGACCCAGTACTTC. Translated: CASAGSLGETQYF.

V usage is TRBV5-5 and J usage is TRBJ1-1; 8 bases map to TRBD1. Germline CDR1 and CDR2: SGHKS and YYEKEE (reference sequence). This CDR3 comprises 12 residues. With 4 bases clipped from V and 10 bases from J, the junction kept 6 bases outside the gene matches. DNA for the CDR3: TGTGCCAGCAGCATAGGACAGGGCGCAGCTTTCTTT. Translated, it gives CASSIGQGAAFF. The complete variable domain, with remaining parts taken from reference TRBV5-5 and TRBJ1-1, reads DAGVTQSPTHLIKTRGQQVTLRCSPISGHKSVSWYQQVLGQGPQFIFQYYEKEERGRGNFPDRFSARQFPNYSSELNVNALLLGDSALYLCASSIGQGAAFFGQGTRLTVV.

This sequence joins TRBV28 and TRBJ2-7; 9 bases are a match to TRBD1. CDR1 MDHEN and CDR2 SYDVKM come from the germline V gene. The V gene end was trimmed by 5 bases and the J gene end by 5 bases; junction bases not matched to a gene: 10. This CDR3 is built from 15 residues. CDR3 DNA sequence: TGTGCCAGCAGTCCCCGGGACAGGGTACCCGACGAGCAGTACTTC. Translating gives CASSPRDRVPDEQYF.

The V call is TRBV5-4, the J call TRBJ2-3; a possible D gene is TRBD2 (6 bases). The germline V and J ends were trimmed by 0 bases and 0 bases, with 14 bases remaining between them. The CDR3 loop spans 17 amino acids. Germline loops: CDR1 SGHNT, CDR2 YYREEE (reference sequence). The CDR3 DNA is TGTGCCAGCAGCTTGGGGTCCGCGGGAAGAAGCACAGATACGCAGTATTTT. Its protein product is CASSLGSAGRSTDTQYF.

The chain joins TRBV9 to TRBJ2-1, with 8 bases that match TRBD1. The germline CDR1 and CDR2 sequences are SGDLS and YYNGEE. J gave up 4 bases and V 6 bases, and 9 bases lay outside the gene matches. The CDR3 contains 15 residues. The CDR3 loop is CASTARGHPYNEQFF. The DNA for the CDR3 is TGTGCCAGCACCGCCAGGGGGCACCCGTACAATGAGCAGTTCTTC.

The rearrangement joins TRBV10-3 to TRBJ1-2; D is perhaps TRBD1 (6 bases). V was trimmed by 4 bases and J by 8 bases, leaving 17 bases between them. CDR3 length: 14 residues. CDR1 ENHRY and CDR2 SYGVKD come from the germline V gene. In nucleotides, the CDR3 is TGTGCCATCAGTGCAGAGAGGGGGGTGACCGGCTACACCTTC. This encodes CAISAERGVTGYTF.

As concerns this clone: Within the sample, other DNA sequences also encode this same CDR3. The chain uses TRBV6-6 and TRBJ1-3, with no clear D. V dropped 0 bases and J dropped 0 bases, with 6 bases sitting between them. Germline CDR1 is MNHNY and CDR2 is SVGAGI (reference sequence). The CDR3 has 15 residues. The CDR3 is CASSYSWGSGNTIYF. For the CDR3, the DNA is TGTGCCAGCAGTTACTCGTGGGGCTCTGGAAACACCATATATTTT.

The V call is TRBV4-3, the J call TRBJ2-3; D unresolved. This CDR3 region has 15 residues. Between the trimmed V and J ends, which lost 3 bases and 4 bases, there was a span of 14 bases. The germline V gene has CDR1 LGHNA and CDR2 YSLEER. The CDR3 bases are TGCGCCAGCAGCCAGAGATACTTAAGTGCAGATACGCAGTATTTT. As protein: CASSQRYLSADTQYF.

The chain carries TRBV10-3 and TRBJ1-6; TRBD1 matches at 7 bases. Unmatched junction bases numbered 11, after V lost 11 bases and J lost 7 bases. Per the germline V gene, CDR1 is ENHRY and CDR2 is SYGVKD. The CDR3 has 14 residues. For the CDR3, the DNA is TGTGCCGGTAGGGGGCCGGCGGAAAATTCACCCCTCCACTTT. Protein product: CAGRGPAENSPLHF.

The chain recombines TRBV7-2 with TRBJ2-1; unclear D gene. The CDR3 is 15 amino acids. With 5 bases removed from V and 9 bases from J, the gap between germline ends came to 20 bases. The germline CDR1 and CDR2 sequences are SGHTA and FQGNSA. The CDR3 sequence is CASSPVVPRVGEQFF. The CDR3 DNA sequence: TGTGCCAGCAGCCCAGTGGTCCCACGGGTAGGTGAGCAGTTCTTC.

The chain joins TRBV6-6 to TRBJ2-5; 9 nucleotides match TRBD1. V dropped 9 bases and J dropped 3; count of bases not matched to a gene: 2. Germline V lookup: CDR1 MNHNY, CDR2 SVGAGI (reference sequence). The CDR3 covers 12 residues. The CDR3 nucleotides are TGTGCCAGTGGACAGGGGAAAGAGACCCAGTACTTC. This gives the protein CASGQGKETQYF.

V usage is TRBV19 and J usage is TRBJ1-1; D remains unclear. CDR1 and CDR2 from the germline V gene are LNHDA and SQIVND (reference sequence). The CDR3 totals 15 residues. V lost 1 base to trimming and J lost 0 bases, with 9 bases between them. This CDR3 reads CASSIGQNLNTEAFF. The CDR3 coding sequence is TGTGCCAGTAGTATAGGTCAGAACTTGAACACTGAAGCTTTCTTT.

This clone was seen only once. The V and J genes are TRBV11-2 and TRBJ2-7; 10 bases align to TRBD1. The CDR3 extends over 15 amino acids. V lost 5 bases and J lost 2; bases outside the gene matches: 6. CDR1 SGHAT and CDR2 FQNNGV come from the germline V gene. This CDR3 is CASSTGQGSAYEQYF. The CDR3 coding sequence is TGTGCCAGCAGCACGGGACAGGGGTCCGCCTACGAGCAGTACTTC.

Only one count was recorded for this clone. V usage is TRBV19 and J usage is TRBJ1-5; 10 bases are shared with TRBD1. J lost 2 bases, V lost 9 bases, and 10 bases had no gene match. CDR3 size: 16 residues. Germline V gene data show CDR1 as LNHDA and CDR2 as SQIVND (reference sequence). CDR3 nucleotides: TGTGCCAGCGACGGAGACAGGGGGCAAGGCAATCAGCCCCAGCATTTT. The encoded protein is CASDGDRGQGNQPQHF.

CDR3 DNA: TGTGCCAGCAGCGTAGGGGGAGACATCTCGAAGCGGTATTTT. Its translation is CASSVGGDISKRYF. This rearrangement joins TRBV9 to TRBJ2-3; weak D call: TRBD2 (5 bases). The V end was cut by 0 bases, the J end by 14 bases, with 19 bases between. CDR3 size: 14 residues. Germline V gene sequence: CDR1 SGDLS, CDR2 YYNGEE.

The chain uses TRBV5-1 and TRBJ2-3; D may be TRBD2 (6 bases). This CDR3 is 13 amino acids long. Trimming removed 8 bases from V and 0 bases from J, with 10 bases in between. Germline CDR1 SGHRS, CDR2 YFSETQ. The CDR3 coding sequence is TGCGCCAGTCAACGGGAGAGCACAGATACGCAGTATTTT. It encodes CASQRESTDTQYF.

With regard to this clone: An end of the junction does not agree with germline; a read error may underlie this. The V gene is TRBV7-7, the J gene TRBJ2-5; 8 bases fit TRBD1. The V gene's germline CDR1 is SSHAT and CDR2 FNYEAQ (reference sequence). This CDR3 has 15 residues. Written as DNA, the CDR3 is TGTGCTAGCAGCTTGCAGGGGGCCTCGCGGGAGACCCAGTACTTC. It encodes CASSLQGASRETQYF.

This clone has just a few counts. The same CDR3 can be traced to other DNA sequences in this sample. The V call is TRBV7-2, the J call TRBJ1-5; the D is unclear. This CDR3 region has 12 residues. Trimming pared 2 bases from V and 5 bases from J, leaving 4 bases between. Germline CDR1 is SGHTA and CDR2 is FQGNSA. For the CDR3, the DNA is TGTGCCAGCAGCTTAAGGGATCAGCCCCAGCATTTT. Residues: CASSLRDQPQHF.